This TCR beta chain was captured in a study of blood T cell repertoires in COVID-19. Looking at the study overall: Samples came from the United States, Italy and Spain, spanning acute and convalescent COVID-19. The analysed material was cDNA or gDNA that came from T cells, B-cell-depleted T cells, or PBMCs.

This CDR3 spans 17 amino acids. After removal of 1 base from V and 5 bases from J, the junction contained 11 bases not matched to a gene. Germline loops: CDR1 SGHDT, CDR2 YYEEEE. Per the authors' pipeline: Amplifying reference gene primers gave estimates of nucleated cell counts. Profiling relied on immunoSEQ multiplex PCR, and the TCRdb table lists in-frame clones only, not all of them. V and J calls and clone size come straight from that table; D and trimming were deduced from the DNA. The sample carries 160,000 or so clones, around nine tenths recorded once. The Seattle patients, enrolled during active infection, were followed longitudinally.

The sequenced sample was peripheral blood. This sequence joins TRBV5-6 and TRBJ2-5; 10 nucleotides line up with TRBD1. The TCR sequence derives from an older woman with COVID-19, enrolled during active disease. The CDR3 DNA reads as TGTGCCAGCAGCTTGATGGGGACAGGGGCCAATGTTGAGACCCAGTACTTC. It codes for CASSLMGTGANVETQYF.